This entry describes one T cell receptor beta chain. Its antigen is currently unknown. This record belongs to a study of PD-1 blockade in classical Hodgkin lymphoma. Overall study findings and caveats: At C4D1, TCR diversity had climbed significantly for CD4+ cells, though not for CD8+ cells.

Each patient experienced a relapse that followed autologous stem cell transplantation, and brentuximab vedotin exposure varied. The method was immunoSEQ multiplex PCR; TCRdb's version includes in-frame clones alone and lacks a portion of them. The sample carries about 98,000 clones, roughly 76% recorded once. The CDR3 totals 14 residues. With 4 bases removed from V and 4 bases from J, the gap between germline ends came to 13 bases. Germline V CDR1 and CDR2: SGHNT, YYREEE (reference sequence). The material was peripheral blood mononuclear cells (PBMCs), obtained before the second cycle of nivolumab. This sequence was found in a human donor with classical Hodgkin lymphoma. The chain uses TRBV5-4 and TRBJ2-3, with D tentatively TRBD2 (7 bases). CDR3 coding DNA: TGTGCCAGCAGCAACCGGGGGGCCTCAGATACGCAGTATTTT. Its protein product is CASSNRGASDTQYF.